This T cell receptor (beta chain) was recovered during a study of CD8 T cells in Susac syndrome. A word on this clonotype: The antigen remains undetermined.

Study-level results: The authors acknowledged that the study's TCR sequencing and HLA analysis involved relatively few individuals.

The CDR3 consists of 16 residues. V was clipped by 5 bases and J by 5 bases, with 18 bases between them. Germline values: CDR1 MDHEN, CDR2 SYDVKM. Random hexamers were used to reverse transcribe an amount of about 0.45 to 1 ug RNA. Amplification of TCR beta CDR3 used immunoSEQ multiplex PCR across 54 Vbeta and 13 Jbeta. MiXCR was run by TCRdb on the immunoSEQ multiplex PCR reads, yielding one entry per CDR3 protein. Among 250,000 to 300,000 distinct CDR3 sequences listed, 65% to 90% were seen once. The chain carries TRBV28 and TRBJ2-2; D not certain. Specimen: CD8+ T cells from PBMCs. The sequence was collected from a human donor with multiple sclerosis. The CDR3 bases are TGTGCCAGCAGTCCTATTAGAGTAGGGCGAACCGGGGAGCTGTTTTTT. It yields the protein CASSPIRVGRTGELFF.